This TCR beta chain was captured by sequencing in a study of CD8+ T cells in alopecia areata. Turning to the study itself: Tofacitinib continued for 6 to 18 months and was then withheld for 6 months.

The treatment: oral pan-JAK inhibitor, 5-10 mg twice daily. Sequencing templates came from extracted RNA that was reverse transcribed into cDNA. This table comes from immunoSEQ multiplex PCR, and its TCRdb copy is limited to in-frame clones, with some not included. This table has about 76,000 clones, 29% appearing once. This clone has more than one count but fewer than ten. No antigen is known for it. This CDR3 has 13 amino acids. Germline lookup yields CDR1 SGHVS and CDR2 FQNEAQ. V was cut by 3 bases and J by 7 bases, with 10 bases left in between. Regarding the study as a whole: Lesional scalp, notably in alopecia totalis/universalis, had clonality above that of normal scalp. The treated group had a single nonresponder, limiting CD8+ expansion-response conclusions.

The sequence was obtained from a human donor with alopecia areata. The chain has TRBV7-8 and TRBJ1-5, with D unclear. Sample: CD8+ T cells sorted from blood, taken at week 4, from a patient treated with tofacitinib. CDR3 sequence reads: CASSLLGIQPQHF. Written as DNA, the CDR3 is TGTGCCAGCAGCTTGTTGGGAATCCAGCCCCAGCATTTT.